This TCR beta chain is drawn from a study of a mutant IDH1 vaccine in newly diagnosed glioma. About the research overall: There were roughly 62% males and around 38% females among treated patients, whose mean age was approximately 44 years. Beforehand, treatment had been radiotherapy, temozolomide, or both; the majority received both.

Indicated time point: baseline, week 1 (first vaccination visit). Treatment reported: pre-vaccination baseline after standard-of-care therapy. The donors' diagnosis was new WHO grade 3 or 4 astrocytoma that was IDH1-mutant and ATRX-lost. Assay used: immunoSEQ multiplex PCR; TCRdb lists only in-frame clones, some missing. Of about 51,000 clones in the sample, about 74% are singletons; the top ten hold 1.8%. The TCR sequence derives from a woman aged 40 to 50 with glioma. This material consisted of PBMCs, taken from a glioma patient treated with radiotherapy, temozolomide or both.

CDR3 coding DNA: TGCAGCGTAGTAACAGGGCTAGGACAGCCCCAGCATTTT. Translation gives CSVVTGLGQPQHF. This chain uses TRBV29-1 with TRBJ1-5; possibly TRBD1 for D (6 bases). The V gene lost 6 bases and the J gene lost 7 bases, with 16 bases spanning the gap. CDR1 and CDR2 from the germline V gene are SQVTM and ANQGSEA. CDR3 length: 13 amino acids.